This TCR beta chain was recorded in a study of cytomegalovirus exposure and HLA in healthy donors (dated by TCRdb to 2016 to 2017). Background on the whole study: An earlier analysis of 587 of the donors reported 276 Gb of sequence data and around 100 million unique TCR beta sequences obtained from about 179 million T cells. Every repertoire in the discovery cohort had been generated on one and the same sequencing platform. Five DR-DQ haplotypes were treated as single units for association and clustering because of strong linkage in the cohort. The aim of the study was to test whether cataloging public T cell receptors could identify signatures of past pathogen exposure. The study profiled the T cell repertoires of approximately 700 subjects by immunosequencing and related them to cytomegalovirus serostatus. An earlier analysis of around 580 of the donors used high-throughput TCR beta sequencing to judge whether each TCR beta V gene segment behaved as functional or pseudogenic. A later genetic analysis took genome-wide SNP genotypes for about 55% of the roughly 670 donors and used that subset as a discovery cohort. A later analysis re-examined previously published TCR beta repertoires from 610 or so donors and added high-resolution HLA genotyping to investigate patterns of TCR occurrence. On average, around 240,000 unique TCR beta nucleotide sequences were sequenced per donor among some 430 genotyped donors of the cohort, with about 19% of those sequences being non-productive. To predict cytomegalovirus infection status, the study combined high-throughput TCR immunosequencing, statistical association of individual TCRs with disease status, and machine learning. About 310 gigabases of sequencing data and approximately 85 million unique TCR sequences were included in an early release covering roughly 600 HLA-typed donors. In the later analysis, no new phenotypic data were used to find candidate immune exposures; instead, reliance was placed on TCR beta sequences and their occurrence across donors. Donor age, sex, ethnicity and CMV serostatus were compiled alongside the repertoire data. The number of donors typed differed by locus, with about 629-640 for A, B, C, DRB1 and DQB1, roughly 520 for DQA1, 600 to 610 for DPA1, and approximately 470 for DPB1. In addition to the first cohort of around 670 subjects, a separate validation cohort of over 90 different subjects was used. Among the 398 genotyped donors, around 81% belonged to the genetic ancestry cluster associated with self-reported Caucasian donors. HLA typing covered class I and class II loci at four-digit resolution.

Library construction relied on the immunoSEQ multiplex PCR assay. A mixture of 60 forward primers for TCR Vbeta segments and 13 reverse primers for TCR Jbeta segments was used in the multiplex PCR. A multiplex PCR assay on genomic DNA amplified the CDR3 region of rearranged TCR beta genes. The Illumina HiSeq System was used to sequence the amplified TCR beta libraries as 87-base-pair reads. The study's processing was this. Across the roughly 670 repertoires, a later analysis counted 75 million to 90 million unique TCR beta chains, around 10 million of which were shared by at least two donors. To remove PCR and sequencing errors, raw reads were error-corrected and collapsed into unique sequences using a nearest-neighbor algorithm that merged closely related sequences. Alignment of CDR3 sequences to IMGT reference sequences was used to assign V, D and J gene segments. For a sequence to be retained, at least a six-nucleotide match to both a V gene segment and a J gene segment was required. Rearrangements were called productive when the CDR3 lacked stop codons and stayed in frame with V and J; all others were non-productive. Following IMGT convention, CDR3 was defined as the stretch from the second conserved V-encoded cysteine to the conserved J-encoded phenylalanine. Sequences without an unambiguous match to a single V gene segment were excluded from the earlier analysis of 500 to 700 of the donors. An earlier analysis of just under 600 of the donors called V segments functional above 56.7% productive rearrangements and segregating when the between-donor standard deviation exceeded 5%. A statistical classification framework was built to diagnose cytomegalovirus status from the catalog of TCR beta chain sequences. A later analysis assigned V and J genes by comparing TCR nucleotide sequences with IMGT/GENE-DB human TR gene sequences. A later analysis assigned CDR3 sequences and most-parsimonious VDJ recombination scenarios with the TCRdist pipeline. In a later analysis, every TCR beta chain was defined by the combination of its CDR3 amino acid sequence and its V-gene family, and reads without a unique V-gene family were dropped. As a way to deal with suspected cross-contamination and a sequencing artifact, a later analysis dropped 450 to 600 nucleotide sequences that were highly shared and had low generation probability. A later analysis calculated a clonal expansion index for each public chain from normalized within-repertoire ranks of inferred template counts. In a later analysis, generation probabilities were computed using a VDJ recombination model fitted to out-of-frame rearrangements, and the results were checked against IGoR. A later analysis scored TCR-TCR, TCR-HLA and TCR-CMV co-occurrence with hypergeometric tests, applying a repertoire-size bias correction to TCR pairs. To estimate false discovery rates, a later analysis permuted the HLA or CMV assignments 20 times. A later analysis grouped co-occurring TCRs with DBSCAN, adding TCRdist sequence similarity when clustering within HLA-allele-positive subsets. For co-occurrence clustering, repertoires with fewer than 30,000 or more than 120,000 public chains were excluded, along with five or six repertoires with anomalous nucleotide sharing. Sourced from immuneACCESS, this table was stored by TCRdb with only in-frame sequences that have V and J called. A share of the clones is absent; for the studies checked, an unresolved V gene accounts for under half, and the remainder has no known explanation. The DNA was the basis for D and trimming; V, J and clone size are from that table. In all, the sample holds 55,000 to 70,000 clones, and approximately 80% of those were seen once. The ten largest clones represent approximately 6% of the sample.

In total, approximately 610 healthy bone marrow donors made up the cohort. Cohort members were all nominally healthy when sampled, although unrecorded immune exposures were likely present. The donor was CMV seronegative and belonged to the group of 352 seronegative cohort members. Every donor gave a peripheral blood sample, and the peripheral blood mononuclear cells from that sample were used for TCR beta sequencing. The Qiagen DNeasy Blood Extraction Kit was used to extract genomic DNA from the blood cell samples. In its sample, this clone was seen a few times. The specificity of this receptor is unknown. No quality values exist for individual bases; no much larger clone is one base distant. The investigation overall reported the following: Most TCR sequences were seen in very few donors, while some public TCRs were found in many individuals. A later analysis associated 15,000 or so TCR beta sequences with specific HLA alleles at a false discovery rate of 0.05. In a later analysis, HLA-associated TCR beta chains showed more clonal expansion and lower generation probabilities than non-associated chains that were equally common. A further reported finding was that TCR beta sequences accurately predicted the HLA-A and HLA-B alleles for most subjects in the first cohort. A cluster of highly shared sequence variants was judged likely to be a technical artifact of the sequencing pipeline. Because HLA typing was unavailable for some donors at each locus, only the typed subset was used in association tests. In a later analysis, most CMV-associated TCR beta chains were found to appear HLA-restricted, with HLA associations seemingly driven largely by CMV exposure. According to a later analysis, parvovirus B19, influenza, CMV and Epstein-Barr virus appeared linked to several top co-occurrence clusters. In this cohort, only TCR beta chains were sequenced, and detectable features were limited by the absence of alpha or paired-chain data. Linkage disequilibrium might explain the correlated functional status among segregating V segments, but an unknown experimental factor could not be ruled out. In vitro tests confirmed that three of the cytomegalovirus-associated TCR beta chains recognize cytomegalovirus antigens. When HLA alleles, especially DR and DQ, strongly co-occurred, TCR associations were difficult to assign to individual alleles. Some IMGT-functional V segments, including TRBV6-2 and TRBV6-3, could not be distinguished by the 87-base-pair reads and were therefore excluded. A later analysis found that TCR association rates varied across HLA loci, with DRB1 alleles showing the most associated TCRs and HLA-C alleles the fewest. According to the authors, the approach could potentially be generalized to other disease states and immunological phenotypes. V-gene and J-gene trimming of TCR beta chains was associated with a missense DCLRE1C variant in a later genetic analysis, and the association was replicated in an independent cohort. Cytomegalovirus status was reported to be diagnosed by the classifier with high specificity and sensitivity in both the original and validation cohorts. In a later genetic analysis, fewer N-insertions in productive TCRs were reported among donors in an Asian-associated ancestry cluster than the approximately 670-donor mean. Because counts were too low, seventeen rarely observed V segments, including chromosome 9 orphons, were excluded from the earlier analysis of 587 of the donors. For the cohort, immune exposure information was limited to CMV serostatus. The presence/absence analyses assumed that sequencing depth was roughly uniform across donors, and that assumption may not be true. Broadly in line with IMGT annotations, most TCR beta V segments showed up in productive rearrangements about 87% or about 30% of the time in an earlier analysis of around 600 of the donors. In the study, 150 to 200 TCR beta chains were listed as associated with cytomegalovirus.

Reading the germline V gene gives CDR1 MNHEY and CDR2 SVGAGI. The CDR3 goes from the cysteine to the phenylalanine over 14 residues. The kept DNA is CDR3 alone, 42 bases in frame from the first base. Relative to germline, V is 6 bases shorter and J is 5 bases shorter, with 16 bases between their ends. This TCR derives from a male donor in good health and CMV-seronegative. The chain couples TRBV6-5 to TRBJ2-5, and perhaps TRBD2 as D gene, on 5 matching bases. The sequencing sample was made of PBMCs. DNA sequence: TGTGCCAGCAGCCGGGAAGCTAACGGGGAGACCCAGTACTTC. Its protein reads: CASSREANGETQYF.